This T cell receptor beta chain came from a study of post-analysis software for immune sequencing data. Whole-study results and caveats: TRBV segments more frequent in patients than in controls numbered roughly 5 and included TRBV5-6, TRBV5-1 and TRBV20-1.

The authors incorporated unique molecular identifiers into the TCR beta cDNA libraries. Using its own MiXCR run on the PCR reads, TCRdb lists one record per CDR3 protein. Found here are approximately 690,000 distinct CDR3 sequences, about 60% of them singletons; the top ten hold 11%. Looked up from germline, CDR1 is MNHNY and CDR2 is SVGAGI (reference sequence). Losses at the gene ends were 6 bases for V and 6 bases for J; bases not matched to a gene: 5. This CDR3 region has 13 residues. This clonotype was picked up a small number of times. Its specificity is unknown. Sequencing was performed on blood. The receptor's source is a girl aged 2 to 9 with multiple sclerosis. This chain uses TRBV6-6 with TRBJ2-4; 7 bases map to TRBD1. CDR3 protein: CASSPDRANIQYF. CDR3 coding DNA: TGTGCCAGCAGCCCCGACAGGGCAAACATTCAGTACTTC.